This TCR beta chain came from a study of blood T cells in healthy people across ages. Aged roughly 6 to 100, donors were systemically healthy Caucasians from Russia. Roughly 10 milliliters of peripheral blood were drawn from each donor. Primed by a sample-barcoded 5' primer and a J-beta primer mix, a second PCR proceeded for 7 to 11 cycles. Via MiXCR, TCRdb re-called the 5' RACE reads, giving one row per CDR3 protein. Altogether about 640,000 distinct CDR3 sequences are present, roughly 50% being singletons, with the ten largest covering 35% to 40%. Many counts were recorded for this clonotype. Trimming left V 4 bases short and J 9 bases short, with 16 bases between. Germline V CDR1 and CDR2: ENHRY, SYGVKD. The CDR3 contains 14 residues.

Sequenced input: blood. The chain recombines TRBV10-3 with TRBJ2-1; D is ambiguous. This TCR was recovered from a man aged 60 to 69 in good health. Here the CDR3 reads CAISGTLRQVEQFF. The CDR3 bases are TGTGCCATCAGTGGGACCCTAAGGCAGGTTGAGCAGTTCTTC.